This T cell receptor beta chain was recovered during a study of shared clonotypes between healthy human individuals. Generated by immunoSEQ multiplex PCR, the TCRdb table keeps only in-frame clones and is missing some. In the table there are millions of clones, 95% of which are singletons. This CDR3 region has 15 residues. In germline, CDR1 is SGHDT, CDR2 YYEEEE. J was trimmed by 0 bases and V by 4 bases; bases with no gene match: 6. Sequenced input: naive CD4+ T cells sorted from blood. Subset in this sample: CD45RA+ positively selected. V is TRBV5-6 and J is TRBJ1-1, with 7 bases identical to TRBD1. The receptor's source is a man aged 18-30 years in good health. CDR3 sequence: CASSPDRVMNTEAFF. In DNA form, the CDR3 reads TGTGCCAGCAGCCCTGACAGGGTTATGAACACTGAAGCTTTCTTT.